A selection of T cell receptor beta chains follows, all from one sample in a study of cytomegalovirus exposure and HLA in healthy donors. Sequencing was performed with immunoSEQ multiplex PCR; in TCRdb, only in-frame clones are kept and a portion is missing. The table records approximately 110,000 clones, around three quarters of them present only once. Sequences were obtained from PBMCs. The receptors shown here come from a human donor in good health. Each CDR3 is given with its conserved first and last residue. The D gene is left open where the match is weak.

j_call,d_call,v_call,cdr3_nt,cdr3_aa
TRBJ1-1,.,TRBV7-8,TGTGCCAGCAGCTTAAATGGCTTTGAAGCTTTCTTT,CASSLNGFEAFF
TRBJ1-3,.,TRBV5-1,TGCGCCAGCAGCTTGAGCGGCAAAACAACTGGAAACACCATATATTTT,CASSLSGKTTGNTIYF
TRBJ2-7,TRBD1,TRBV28,TGTGCCAGCAGACCCCCTGCCGGGACAGGGTGGTCCTACGAGCAGTACTTC,CASRPPAGTGWSYEQYF
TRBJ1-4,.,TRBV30,TGTGCCGGGGCGCGGGGGGGCGGTGAAAAACTGTTTTTT,CAGARGGGEKLFF
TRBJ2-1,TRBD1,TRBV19,TGTGCCAGTAGTAAACCGGGACAGGGGACCTTTGGCTCCTACAATGAGCAGTTCTTC,CASSKPGQGTFGSYNEQFF
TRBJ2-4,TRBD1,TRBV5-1,TGCGCCAGCAGCCTAGGACAGGGCGACCTAGCCAAAAACATTCAGTACTTC,CASSLGQGDLAKNIQYF
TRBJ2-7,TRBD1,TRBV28,TGTGCCAGCAGTTGGACAGGGGCCACCTACGAGCAGTACTTC,CASSWTGATYEQYF
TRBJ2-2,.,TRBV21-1,TGTGCCAGCAGCCAATGGGAGTTGGGACAGGGTGGCACCGGGGAGCTGTTTTTT,CASSQWELGQGGTGELFF
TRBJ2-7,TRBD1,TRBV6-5,TGTGCCAGCAGTTACATAGGGACAGGGGCCTACGAGCAGTACTTC,CASSYIGTGAYEQYF
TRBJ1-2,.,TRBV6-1,TGTGCCAGCAGTGAAGTCAGGGTGGCTGGCTACACCTTC,CASSEVRVAGYTF